This is a list of T cell receptor beta chains from one sample in a study of shared clonotypes between healthy human individuals. The assay was immunoSEQ multiplex PCR, and TCRdb's table has in-frame clones only and misses some. The table has about 680,000 clones, 55% to 85% seen once. The sequenced material came from memory CD4+ T cells sorted from blood. Receptors originate from a woman aged 25-40 years in good health. CDR3s include the opening cysteine and the closing phenylalanine or tryptophan. The D gene is left open where the match is weak. Clone size, where shown, is once, few, many, or a class for clones that have expanded.

v_call	d_call	clone_size	j_call	cdr3_length	cdr3_aa	cdr3_nt
TRBV9	-	-	TRBJ1-2	13	CATARGRGYGYTF	TGTGCCACGGCGAGAGGCAGGGGCTATGGCTACACCTTC
TRBV10-2	-	many	TRBJ1-2	13	CASSDPAGVGYTF	TGCGCCAGCAGTGATCCGGCTGGGGTGGGCTACACCTTC
TRBV28	-	-	TRBJ1-5	16	CASSDPTAYSNQPQHF	TGTGCCAGCAGCGACCCGACAGCTTATAGCAATCAGCCCCAGCATTTT
TRBV7-2	-	-	TRBJ2-7	15	CASRLGQGSTYEQYF	TGTGCCAGCAGACTGGGGCAGGGGTCCACTTACGAGCAGTACTTC
TRBV7-2	TRBD2	-	TRBJ2-1	16	CASSGGSGSLINEQFF	TGTGCCAGCAGCGGGGGCAGCGGGAGTCTTATCAATGAGCAGTTCTTC
TRBV9	-	-	TRBJ2-7	12	CASSGSTGKQYF	TGTGCCAGCAGCGGATCCACAGGGAAGCAGTACTTC
TRBV28	-	-	TRBJ1-1	13	CASRSQGWTEAFF	TGTGCCAGCAGATCACAGGGTTGGACTGAAGCTTTCTTT
TRBV28	TRBD2	-	TRBJ2-5	15	CASSSAGGNEETQYF	TGTGCCAGCAGTTCGGCGGGAGGGAATGAAGAGACCCAGTACTTC
TRBV6-4	-	-	TRBJ2-3	14	CASSDLGTPDTQYF	TGTGCCAGCAGTGATTTAGGGACTCCAGATACGCAGTATTTT
TRBV6-5	-	-	TRBJ2-7	16	CASSSSGTPAAYEQYF	TGTGCCAGCAGTTCCTCCGGGACACCTGCGGCCTACGAGCAGTACTTC
TRBV7-9	-	-	TRBJ1-1	16	CASSLFYSLKNTEAFF	TGTGCCAGCAGCTTATTTTACAGCTTAAAGAACACTGAAGCTTTCTTT
TRBV6-6	-	-	TRBJ2-3	16	CASSYIPQGYTDTQYF	TGTGCCAGCAGTTACATTCCACAGGGATACACAGATACGCAGTATTTT
TRBV11-2	TRBD2	-	TRBJ2-5	17	CASSLYSTSGSRGTQYF	TGTGCCAGCAGCTTATATTCGACTAGCGGGAGTCGGGGGACCCAGTACTTC
TRBV2	-	-	TRBJ2-3	16	CASSEARASSTDTQYF	TGTGCCAGCAGTGAAGCGAGGGCTTCTAGCACAGATACGCAGTATTTT
TRBV5-4	-	-	TRBJ1-1	13	CASSNLGEDEAFF	TGTGCCAGCAGCAACCTTGGGGAGGATGAAGCTTTCTTT
TRBV25-1	TRBD2	-	TRBJ2-5	17	CASSDPRSSGSEETQYF	TGTGCCAGCAGTGATCCGCGGTCTAGCGGGAGTGAGGAGACCCAGTACTTC
TRBV2	-	few	TRBJ1-5	14	CASSGVDRNQPQHF	TGTGCCAGCAGTGGGGTCGACCGCAATCAGCCCCAGCATTTT
TRBV5-1	-	-	TRBJ2-7	13	CASSQDGTYEQYF	TGCGCCAGCAGCCAAGACGGAACCTACGAGCAGTACTTC